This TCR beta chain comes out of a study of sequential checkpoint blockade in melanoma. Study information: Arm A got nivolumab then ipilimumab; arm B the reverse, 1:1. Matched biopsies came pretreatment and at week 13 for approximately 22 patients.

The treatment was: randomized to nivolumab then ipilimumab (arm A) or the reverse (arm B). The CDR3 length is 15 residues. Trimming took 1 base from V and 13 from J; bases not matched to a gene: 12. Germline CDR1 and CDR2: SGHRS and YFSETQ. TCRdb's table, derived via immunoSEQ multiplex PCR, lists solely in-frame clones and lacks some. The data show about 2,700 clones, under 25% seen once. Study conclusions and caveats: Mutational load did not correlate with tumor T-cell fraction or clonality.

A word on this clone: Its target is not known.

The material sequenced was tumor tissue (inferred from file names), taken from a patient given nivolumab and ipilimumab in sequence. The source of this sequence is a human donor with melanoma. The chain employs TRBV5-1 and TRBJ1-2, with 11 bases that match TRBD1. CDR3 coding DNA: TGCGCCAGCAGCTTGTCGGGTGGACAGGGGGCTCTCGGCACCTTC. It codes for CASSLSGGQGALGTF.